The clone carrying this TCR beta chain was seen only once. Mismatch with germline at one junction end may stem from a read error. Germline CDR1 SEHNR, CDR2 FQNEAQ (reference sequence). The CDR3 covers 12 residues. The data are from a study of cytomegalovirus exposure and HLA in healthy donors. Researchers ran the PCR with 60 Vbeta and 13 Jbeta primers. Method: immunoSEQ multiplex PCR; TCRdb's copy keeps in-frame clones and lacks some. The sample consists of 100,000 to 150,000 clones, 65% to 90% of them appearing once. The sequencing input was PBMCs. This sequence originates from a young man in good health and CMV-seronegative. V gene TRBV7-9 combines with J gene TRBJ2-7; D remains ambiguous. The CDR3 protein is CSSSPLCCGQYF. The CDR3 DNA is TGTTCCAGCAGCCCCCTTTGTTGCGGGCAGTACTTC.